This TCR beta chain was sequenced for a study of shared clonotypes between healthy human individuals. Findings and caveats of the study: The study drew on few donors, limiting represented genetic and exposure-history diversity.

Genomic DNA (from each subset) was split evenly across several immunoSEQ plates. Sequencing used immunoSEQ multiplex PCR; TCRdb keeps in-frame clones, though not all of them. The table lists under 1,100,000 clones, around 74% of them singletons. Per germline, CDR1 SEHNR and CDR2 FQNEAQ (reference sequence). With 5 bases clipped from V and 12 bases from J, the junction kept 8 bases outside the gene matches. The length of the CDR3 is 13 residues. In regard to this clone: Its target is unknown.

The donor cohort consisted entirely of Caucasian adults residing in Nashville, Tennessee. CD45RA+ naive and CD45RA-negative memory subsets were separated from CD4+ cells. This TCR came from a man aged 18 to 35 in good health. The chain uses TRBV7-9 and TRBJ2-3, with 10 bases identical to TRBD1. The specimen sequenced was memory CD4+ T cells sorted from blood. Stated subset: CD45RA-negative fraction. The CDR3 DNA sequence: TGTGCCAGCAGCGTTGACCGGGACAGGGGCCAGTATTTT. It codes for CASSVDRDRGQYF.